The clone carrying this T cell receptor (beta chain) was seen at least ten times. Its target is unknown. This sample is drawn from a study of identical twins. Study results and caveats: Compared with models, monozygotic twins showed more out-of-frame TCR alpha sharing.

TCRdb re-analysed the 5' RACE reads in MiXCR, keeping a single row per CDR3 protein. Of under 1 million distinct CDR3 sequences in the sample, about 12% were seen once. Germline CDR1 MNHEY, CDR2 SMNVEV (reference sequence). Trimming cost V 2 bases and J 1 base, with 3 bases left between them. This CDR3 has 14 residues. These records were also assigned to another study, of yellow fever vaccine responses in identical twins.

The sequence came from a woman aged 18-29 years in good health. The source material was PBMCs. The rearrangement uses TRBV27 and TRBJ2-6; D gene ambiguous. The CDR3 DNA is TGTGCCAGCAGTTTAAGGTCTGGGGCCAACGTCCTGACTTTC. It encodes CASSLRSGANVLTF.